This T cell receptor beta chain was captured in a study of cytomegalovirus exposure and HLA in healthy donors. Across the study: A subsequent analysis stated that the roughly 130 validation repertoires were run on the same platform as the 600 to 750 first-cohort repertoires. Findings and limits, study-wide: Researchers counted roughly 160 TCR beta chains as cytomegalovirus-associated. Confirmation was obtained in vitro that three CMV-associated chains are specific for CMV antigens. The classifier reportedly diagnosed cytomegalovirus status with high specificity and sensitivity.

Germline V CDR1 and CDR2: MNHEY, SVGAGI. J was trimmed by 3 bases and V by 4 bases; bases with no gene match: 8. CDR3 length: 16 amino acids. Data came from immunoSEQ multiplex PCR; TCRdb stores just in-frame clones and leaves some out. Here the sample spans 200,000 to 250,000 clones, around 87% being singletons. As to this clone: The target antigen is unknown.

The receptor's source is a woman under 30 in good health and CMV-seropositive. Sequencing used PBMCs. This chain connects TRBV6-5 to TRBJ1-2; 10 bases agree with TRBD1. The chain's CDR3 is CASSWAGTGAYYGYTF. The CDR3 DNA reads TGTGCCAGCAGTTGGGCCGGGACAGGGGCGTACTATGGCTACACCTTC.